What follows are 29 T cell receptor beta chains derived from one specimen sequenced in a study of cytomegalovirus exposure and HLA in healthy donors. PCR employed 60 Vbeta and 13 Jbeta primers. The method was immunoSEQ multiplex PCR; TCRdb's version includes in-frame clones alone and lacks a portion of them. The sample contains fewer than 120,000 clones, over 60% of which appear only once. The material sequenced was PBMCs. These receptors all stem from a woman in her fifties or sixties in good health and CMV-seropositive.

The rearrangement uses TRBV5-5 and TRBJ1-2, with a possible D match to TRBD1 (6 bases). Per the germline V gene, CDR1 is SGHKS and CDR2 is YYEKEE (reference sequence). The CDR3 has 15 amino acids. V was clipped by 0 bases and J by 8 bases, with 17 bases between them. The CDR3 nucleotides read TGTGCCAGCAGCTTGGAGGGCAGGGGCCTCATAGGCTACACCTTC. Translation: CASSLEGRGLIGYTF.

As DNA, the CDR3 is TGTGCCAGCAGTGAGGGCGATGGGATTTCCTTGCGGGGTACGCAGTATTTT. Encoded protein: CASSEGDGISLRGTQYF. This chain connects TRBV25-1 to TRBJ2-3, with D perhaps matching TRBD2 (6 bases). CDR1 is MGHDK and CDR2 is SYGVNS in the germline V gene. The CDR3 is 17 amino acids. The V end was cut by 3 bases, the J end by 8 bases, with 24 bases between.

This chain connects TRBV9 to TRBJ2-7, with TRBD1 matching over 8 bases. The length of the CDR3 is 15 residues. Unmatched junction bases numbered 5, after V lost 0 bases and J lost 3 bases. Germline CDR1 SGDLS, CDR2 YYNGEE. The CDR3 nucleotides read TGTGCCAGCAGCGTAGCCGGGACAGGCTACTACGAGCAGTACTTC. Its protein product is CASSVAGTGYYEQYF.

This clone has more than one count but fewer than ten. The chain couples TRBV19 to TRBJ1-4; D is unclear. The V gene lost 6 bases and the J gene lost 0 bases, with 11 bases spanning the gap. The germline gives CDR1 LNHDA, CDR2 SQIVND (reference sequence). This CDR3 is 15 amino acids long. The CDR3 spells CASSGRGSTNEKLFF. The CDR3 DNA follows: TGTGCCAGTAGCGGTAGAGGGTCAACTAATGAAAAACTGTTTTTT. The full variable domain, with the rest looked up from reference TRBV19 and TRBJ1-4, is DGGITQSPKYLFRKEGQNVTLSCEQNLNHDAMYWYRQDPGQGLRLIYYSQIVNDFQKGDIAEGYSVSREKKESFPLTVTSAQKNPTAFYLCASSGRGSTNEKLFFGSGTQLSVL.

This chain uses TRBV2 with TRBJ2-7; D ambiguous. Germline-derived CDR1 and CDR2 are SNHLY and FYNNEI. The CDR3 extends over 11 amino acids. The V gene lost 5 bases and the J gene lost 4 bases, with 6 bases spanning the gap. CDR3 in amino acids: CASSPEYEQYF. CDR3 nucleotides: TGTGCCAGCAGTCCAGAATACGAGCAGTACTTC.

CDR3 region: CASSVDRQDVENTIYF. For the CDR3, the DNA is TGTGCCAGCAGCGTGGACCGACAGGACGTTGAAAACACCATATATTTT. This chain joins TRBV9 and TRBJ1-3, with D perhaps TRBD1 (6 bases). The germline CDR1 and CDR2 sequences are SGDLS and YYNGEE. V lost 2 bases, J lost 6 bases, and 18 bases lay in between. This CDR3 spans 16 amino acids.

This chain joins TRBV2 and TRBJ2-1, with 10 bases identical to TRBD1. J was trimmed by 8 bases and V by 4 bases; bases with no gene match: 5. Germline-derived CDR1 and CDR2 are SNHLY and FYNNEI. This CDR3 comprises 14 residues. The CDR3 loop reads CASSVGTGVHEQFF. CDR3 DNA sequence: TGTGCCAGCAGTGTAGGGACAGGGGTCCATGAGCAGTTCTTC.

The chain is built from TRBV5-6 and TRBJ1-6, with D possibly being TRBD1 (5 bases). The CDR3 covers 15 residues. Trimming cost V 4 bases and J 7 bases, with 15 bases left between them. Looked up from germline, CDR1 is SGHDT and CDR2 is YYEEEE. The chain's CDR3 is CASSPLTGGNSPLHF. CDR3 DNA: TGTGCCAGCAGCCCCTTGACGGGGGGGAATTCACCCCTCCACTTT.

This chain links TRBV18 with TRBJ1-1; the D is unclear. This CDR3 has 13 amino acids. CDR1 and CDR2 (germline): KGHSH, LQKENI. V lost 4 bases to trimming and J lost 1 base, with 7 bases between them. The CDR3 loop reads CASSLSRNTEAFF. CDR3 sequence (DNA): TGTGCCAGCTCACTCTCCCGGAACACTGAAGCTTTCTTT.

The chain combines TRBV19 with TRBJ1-5; possible D gene TRBD1, 6 bases. This CDR3 is built from 12 residues. V lost 9 bases and J 5 bases, leaving 11 bases between the germline ends. CDR1 and CDR2 from the germline V gene are LNHDA and SQIVND (reference sequence). The CDR3 spells CASTGSYQPQHF. The CDR3 region has the DNA TGTGCCAGCACAGGGAGCTATCAGCCCCAGCATTTT.

This chain connects TRBV5-1 to TRBJ2-1; D gene unclear. Trimming cost V 0 bases and J 4 bases, with 8 bases left between them. Germline V CDR1 and CDR2: SGHRS, YFSETQ. The CDR3 loop spans 14 amino acids. The CDR3 region has the DNA TGCGCCAGCAGCTTGGACAGCAGATACAATGAGCAGTTCTTC. It is translated as CASSLDSRYNEQFF.

This clone is a singleton in its sample. The chain carries TRBV7-9 and TRBJ2-5; 7 bases map to TRBD2. V was pared by 5 bases and J by 1 base, with 7 bases of the junction left unmatched. Per the germline V gene, CDR1 is SEHNR and CDR2 is FQNEAQ (reference sequence). This CDR3 region has 15 residues. For the CDR3, the DNA is TGTGCCAGCAGCCCCAGCCGGGGGGTCCAAGAGACCCAGTACTTC. Translated, it gives CASSPSRGVQETQYF.

The chain couples TRBV9 to TRBJ2-2; maybe TRBD1 (6 bases). The CDR3 runs 16 residues. V gave up 0 bases and J gave up 1 base, with 10 bases separating them. Germline lookup yields CDR1 SGDLS and CDR2 YYNGEE. Written as DNA, the CDR3 is TGTGCCAGCAGCGTAGGAAAACAGGGGAACACCGGGGAGCTGTTTTTT. Translated, it gives CASSVGKQGNTGELFF.

This clone was observed a few times. This chain uses TRBV6-5 with TRBJ1-1; weak D call: TRBD1 (6 bases). This CDR3 spans 13 amino acids. V was trimmed by 6 bases and J by 5 bases, leaving 13 bases between them. Germline CDR1 is MNHEY and CDR2 is SVGAGI. In DNA, the CDR3 is TGTGCCAGCAGACCCACAGGGCGGACTGAAGCTTTCTTT. Residues: CASRPTGRTEAFF.

J is TRBJ2-5 and V is TRBV5-1; 11 nucleotides match TRBD2. The tail of the sequence fits TRBJ2-7 better, so the J call may be wrong. Per germline, CDR1 SGHRS and CDR2 YFSETQ. This CDR3 is 15 amino acids long. CDR3 in DNA: TGCGCCAGCAGCCCACTAGCGGGAGACCCCCACGAGCAGTACTTC. Its translation is CASSPLAGDPHEQYF.

The rearrangement links TRBV5-1 to TRBJ1-1; 8 bases agree with TRBD1. Germline V gene data show CDR1 as SGHRS and CDR2 as YFSETQ. CDR3 size: 20 residues. With 0 bases clipped from V and 0 bases from J, the junction kept 16 bases outside the gene matches. DNA of the CDR3: TGCGCCAGCAGCTTGGGCCGGGACAGGTCGTTCCCACCCATGAACACTGAAGCTTTCTTT. This encodes CASSLGRDRSFPPMNTEAFF.

The genes are TRBV7-9 and TRBJ2-1; 7 bases are shared with TRBD2. V shed 6 bases and J 2 bases; nucleotides not matched to a gene: 10. The germline V gene encodes CDR1 SEHNR and CDR2 FQNEAQ (reference sequence). The length of the CDR3 is 16 residues. CDR3 DNA: TGTGCCAGCAGTAGAGGCGGGAGTTGGGCCTACAATGAGCAGTTCTTC. This encodes CASSRGGSWAYNEQFF.

This clone has a handful of counts. The chain couples TRBV6-6 to TRBJ1-1; D unclear. The CDR3 is 16 residues long. Germline V gene sequence: CDR1 MNHNY, CDR2 SVGAGI (reference sequence). The V end lost 5 bases, the J end lost 2 bases, and 18 bases lay between the germline ends. CDR3: CASSHSRGGPNTEAFF. As DNA, the CDR3 is TGTGCCAGCAGTCATTCCCGGGGAGGCCCTAACACTGAAGCTTTCTTT.

The chain joins TRBV6-5 to TRBJ2-7; a weak D match, TRBD1 (7 bases). The CDR3 spans 14 residues. Trimming left V 2 bases short and J 7 bases short, with 15 bases between. CDR1 is MNHEY, CDR2 SVGAGI, per germline. The CDR3 nucleotides read TGTGCCAGCAGTTACGCGGAGGGGGCGCGAGAGCAGTACTTC. As protein: CASSYAEGAREQYF.

This clone was recorded only once. This chain links TRBV27 with TRBJ2-1; 10 bases are shared with TRBD2. Germline V CDR1 and CDR2: MNHEY, SMNVEV (reference sequence). V gave up 0 bases and J gave up 8 bases; unmatched junction bases: 7. The CDR3 length is 16 residues. The CDR3 loop is CASSLSELAGVDEQFF. The CDR3 nucleotides read TGTGCCAGCAGTTTATCGGAGCTAGCGGGAGTTGATGAGCAGTTCTTC.

The CDR3 sequence: CASSPRQNEKLFF. The CDR3 DNA is TGTGCCAGCTCACCACGGCAGAATGAAAAACTGTTTTTT. This chain links TRBV18 with TRBJ1-4; no definite D call. Per germline, CDR1 KGHSH and CDR2 LQKENI. The CDR3 has 13 amino acids. Between the trimmed V and J ends, which lost 1 base and 5 bases, there was a span of 5 bases.

The genes are TRBV7-9 and TRBJ2-6, with a possible D match to TRBD1 (5 bases). Germline V CDR1 and CDR2: SEHNR, FQNEAQ (reference sequence). Trimming stripped 7 bases from V and 0 bases from J, with 22 bases between. This CDR3 has 19 residues. CDR3 region: CASNQRGAEEDSGANVLTF. As DNA, the CDR3 is TGTGCCAGCAACCAAAGGGGCGCGGAAGAGGACTCTGGGGCCAACGTCCTGACTTTC. Supplemented by reference TRBV7-9 and TRBJ2-6, the full variable domain reads DTGVSQNPRHKITKRGQNVTFRCDPISEHNRLYWYRQTLGQGPEFLTYFQNEAQLEKSRLLSDRFSAERPKGSFSTLEIQRTEQGDSAMYLCASNQRGAEEDSGANVLTFGAGSRLTVL.

This clone was detected only a few times. The genes are TRBV15 and TRBJ2-1; maybe TRBD2 (5 bases). Germline V lookup: CDR1 LNHNV, CDR2 YYDKDF (reference sequence). The germline V and J ends were trimmed by 5 bases and 12 bases, with 14 bases remaining between them. The CDR3 length is 12 residues. The CDR3 DNA reads TGTGCCACCAGCGACTACTCGCCCACGCAGTTCTTC. Protein: CATSDYSPTQFF. Full variable domain (remainder filled in from reference TRBV15 and TRBJ2-1): DAMVIQNPRYQVTQFGKPVTLSCSQTLNHNVMYWYQQKSSQAPKLLFHYYDKDFNNEADTPDNFQSRRPNTSFCFLDIRSPGLGDTAMYLCATSDYSPTQFFGPGTRLTVL.

This chain joins TRBV7-2 and TRBJ2-2, with D maybe TRBD1 (6 bases). The CDR3 consists of 13 residues. V lost 3 bases to trimming and J lost 9 bases, with 11 bases between them. Germline assignment: CDR1 SGHTA and CDR2 FQGNSA. The CDR3 DNA follows: TGTGCCAGCAGCTTCCAGGGGCGACGGGAGCTGTTTTTT. It yields the protein CASSFQGRRELFF. Combining the CDR3 with reference TRBV7-2 and TRBJ2-2 gives the whole variable domain GAGVSQSPSNKVTEKGKDVELRCDPISGHTALYWYRQSLGQGLEFLIYFQGNSAPDKSGLPSDRFSAERTGGSVSTLTIQRTQQEDSAVYLCASSFQGRRELFFGEGSRLTVL.

The chain links TRBV7-6 to TRBJ2-1; 9 bases match TRBD2. J gave up 6 bases and V 1 base, and 10 bases lay outside the gene matches. CDR1 and CDR2 from the germline V gene are SGHVS and FNYEAQ. CDR3 length: 17 residues. CDR3 nucleotide sequence: TGTGCCAGCAGCTTAGTTGGCTTTAGCGGGAGACTCAATGAGCAGTTCTTC. Residues: CASSLVGFSGRLNEQFF.

This clone showed up just a few times. J is TRBJ2-7 and V is TRBV5-1; TRBD1 is a possible D gene (6 bases). V gave up 4 bases and J gave up 5 bases, with 19 bases separating them. Germline CDR1 and CDR2: SGHRS and YFSETQ. The CDR3 extends over 15 amino acids. In nucleotides, the CDR3 is TGCGCCAGCAGCCCGGAAACAGGGATTGACCACGAGCAGTACTTC. Encoded protein: CASSPETGIDHEQYF.

CDR3 in amino acids: CASSEAPAGATEAFF. The CDR3 bases are TGCGCCAGCAGTGAGGCCCCGGCGGGTGCCACTGAAGCTTTCTTT. The rearrangement uses TRBV10-1 and TRBJ1-1; no firm D call. Germline V lookup: CDR1 WNHNN, CDR2 SYGVQD (reference sequence). The CDR3 spans 15 residues. V lost 2 bases to trimming and J lost 4 bases, with 14 bases between them.

This clone showed up just once. A junction end diverges from the germline sequence, so it may reflect a read error. V usage is TRBV7-9 and J usage is TRBJ2-7, with D possibly matching TRBD1 (6 bases). There are 13 residues in the CDR3. Germline CDR1 reads SEHNR; CDR2 reads FQNEAQ (reference sequence). The CDR3 DNA reads as TGTTCCAGCAGCTCAGGGGTAGGCTACGAGCAGTACTTC. Amino acid sequence: CSSSSGVGYEQYF.

This sequence joins TRBV6-6 and TRBJ1-1, with D uncertain. The CDR3 spans 13 residues. Trimming stripped 6 bases from V and 0 bases from J, with 8 bases between. Germline lookup yields CDR1 MNHNY and CDR2 SVGAGI (reference sequence). CDR3 DNA: TGTGCCAGCAGACCCGAGCTGAACACTGAAGCTTTCTTT. As protein: CASRPELNTEAFF.